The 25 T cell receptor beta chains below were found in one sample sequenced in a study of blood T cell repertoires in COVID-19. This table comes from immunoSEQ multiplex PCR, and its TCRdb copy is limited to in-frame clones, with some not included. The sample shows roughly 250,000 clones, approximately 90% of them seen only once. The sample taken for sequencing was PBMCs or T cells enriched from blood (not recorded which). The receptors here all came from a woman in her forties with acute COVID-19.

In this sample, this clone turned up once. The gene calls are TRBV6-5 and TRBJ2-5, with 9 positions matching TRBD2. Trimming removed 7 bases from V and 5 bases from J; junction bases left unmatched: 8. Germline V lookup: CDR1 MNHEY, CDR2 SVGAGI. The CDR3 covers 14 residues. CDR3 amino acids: CASTQAGGMETQYF. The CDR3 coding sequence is TGTGCCAGCACCCAAGCGGGGGGCATGGAGACCCAGTACTTC.

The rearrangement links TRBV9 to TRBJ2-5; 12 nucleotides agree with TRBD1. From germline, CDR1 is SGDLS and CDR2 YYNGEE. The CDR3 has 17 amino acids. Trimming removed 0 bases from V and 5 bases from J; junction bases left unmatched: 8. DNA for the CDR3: TGTGCCAGCAGCGTAGGTGGGGGGACAGGGGGCATGGAGACCCAGTACTTC. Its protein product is CASSVGGGTGGMETQYF.

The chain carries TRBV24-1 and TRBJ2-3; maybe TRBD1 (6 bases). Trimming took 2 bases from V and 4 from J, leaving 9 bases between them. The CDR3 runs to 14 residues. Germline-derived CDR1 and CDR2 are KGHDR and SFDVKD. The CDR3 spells CATSDSTGPDTQYF. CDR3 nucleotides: TGTGCCACCAGTGATTCCACAGGGCCAGATACGCAGTATTTT.

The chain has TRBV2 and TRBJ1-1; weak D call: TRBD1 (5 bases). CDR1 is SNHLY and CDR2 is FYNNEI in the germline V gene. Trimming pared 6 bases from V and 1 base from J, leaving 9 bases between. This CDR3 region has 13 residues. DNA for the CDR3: TGTGCCAGCAGGAAACAGGAGAACACTGAAGCTTTCTTT. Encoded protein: CASRKQENTEAFF.

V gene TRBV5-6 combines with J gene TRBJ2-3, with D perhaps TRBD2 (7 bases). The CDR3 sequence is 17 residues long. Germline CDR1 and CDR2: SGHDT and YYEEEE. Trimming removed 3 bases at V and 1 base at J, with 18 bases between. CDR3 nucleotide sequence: TGTGCCAGCAGCTCGAGTACGGGGGGCCTACGCACAGATACGCAGTATTTT. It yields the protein CASSSSTGGLRTDTQYF. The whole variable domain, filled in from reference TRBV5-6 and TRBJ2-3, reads DAGVTQSPTHLIKTRGQQVTLRCSPKSGHDTVSWYQQALGQGPQFIFQYYEEEERQRGNFPDRFSGHQFPNYSSELNVNALLLGDSALYLCASSSSTGGLRTDTQYFGPGTRLTVL.

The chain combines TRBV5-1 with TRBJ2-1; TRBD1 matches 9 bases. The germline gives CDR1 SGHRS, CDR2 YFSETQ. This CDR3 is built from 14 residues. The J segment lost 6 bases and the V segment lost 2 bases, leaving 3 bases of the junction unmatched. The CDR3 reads CASSFGQGINEQFF. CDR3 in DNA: TGCGCCAGCAGCTTTGGACAGGGGATCAATGAGCAGTTCTTC.

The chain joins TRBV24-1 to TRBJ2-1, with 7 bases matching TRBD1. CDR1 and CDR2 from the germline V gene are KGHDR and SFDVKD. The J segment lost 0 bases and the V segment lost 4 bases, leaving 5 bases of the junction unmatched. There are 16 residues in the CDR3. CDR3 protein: CATSDPGQRSYNEQFF. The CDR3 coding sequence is TGTGCCACCAGTGACCCGGGACAGCGCTCCTACAATGAGCAGTTCTTC.

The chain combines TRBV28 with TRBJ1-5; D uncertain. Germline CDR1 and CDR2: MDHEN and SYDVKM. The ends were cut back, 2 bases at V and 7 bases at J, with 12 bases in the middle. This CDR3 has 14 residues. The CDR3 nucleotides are TGTGCCAGCAGTTTAGGAGTTCGAGAACAGCCCCAGCATTTT. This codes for CASSLGVREQPQHF.

The CDR3 sequence is CASSWAGQGFSYNEQFF. The CDR3 nucleotides read TGTGCCAGCAGCTGGGCGGGACAGGGATTCTCCTACAATGAGCAGTTCTTC. V usage is TRBV5-6 and J usage is TRBJ2-1; 9 positions match TRBD1. Germline assignment: CDR1 SGHDT and CDR2 YYEEEE. The CDR3 is 17 residues long. Germline trimming cut 3 bases from V and 0 bases from J; bases unmatched to any gene: 7.

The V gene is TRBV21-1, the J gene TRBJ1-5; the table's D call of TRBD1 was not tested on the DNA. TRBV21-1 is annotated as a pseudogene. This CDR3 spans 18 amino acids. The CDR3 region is CASSNDGTGGNCNQPQHF. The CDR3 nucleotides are TGTGCCAGCAGCAATGACGGGACAGGTGGTAATTGCAATCAGCCCCAGCATTTT.

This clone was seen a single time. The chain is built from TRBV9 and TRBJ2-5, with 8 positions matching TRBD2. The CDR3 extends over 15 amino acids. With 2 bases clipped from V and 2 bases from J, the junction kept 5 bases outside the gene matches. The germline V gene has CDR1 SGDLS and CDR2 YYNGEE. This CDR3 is CASSVVAGIQETQYF. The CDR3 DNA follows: TGTGCCAGCAGCGTCGTAGCGGGGATACAAGAGACCCAGTACTTC.

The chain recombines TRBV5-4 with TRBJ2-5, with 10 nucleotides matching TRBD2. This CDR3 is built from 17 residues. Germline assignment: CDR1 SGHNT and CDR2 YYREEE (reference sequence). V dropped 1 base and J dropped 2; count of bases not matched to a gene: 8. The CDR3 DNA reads TGTGCCAGCAGCTTGAGCGTGCTAGCGGGAGTTCAAGAGACCCAGTACTTC. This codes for CASSLSVLAGVQETQYF.

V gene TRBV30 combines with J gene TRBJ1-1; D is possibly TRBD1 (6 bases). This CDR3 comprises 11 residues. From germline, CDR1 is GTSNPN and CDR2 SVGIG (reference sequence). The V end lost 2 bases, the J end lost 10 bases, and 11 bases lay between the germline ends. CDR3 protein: CAWSPQQGAFF. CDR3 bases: TGTGCCTGGAGTCCTCAACAGGGAGCTTTCTTT.

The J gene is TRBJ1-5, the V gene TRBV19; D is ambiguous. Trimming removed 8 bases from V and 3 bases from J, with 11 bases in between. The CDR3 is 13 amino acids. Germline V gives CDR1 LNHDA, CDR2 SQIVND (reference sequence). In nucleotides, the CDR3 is TGTGCCAGTGAGTATGGGCACAATCAGCCCCAGCATTTT. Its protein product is CASEYGHNQPQHF.

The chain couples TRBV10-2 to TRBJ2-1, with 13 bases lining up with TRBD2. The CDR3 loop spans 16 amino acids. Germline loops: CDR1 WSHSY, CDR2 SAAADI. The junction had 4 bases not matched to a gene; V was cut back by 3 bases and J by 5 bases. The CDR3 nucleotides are TGCGCCAGCAGTGAACGGACTAGCGGGAGAGACAATGAGCAGTTCTTC. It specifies CASSERTSGRDNEQFF.

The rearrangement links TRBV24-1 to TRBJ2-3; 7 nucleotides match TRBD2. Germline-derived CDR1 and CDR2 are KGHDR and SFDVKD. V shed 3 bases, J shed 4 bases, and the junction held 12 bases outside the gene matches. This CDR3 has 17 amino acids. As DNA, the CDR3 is TGTGCCACCAGTGATACCCCCGGGGCGGGGAGGGCAGATACGCAGTATTTT. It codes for CATSDTPGAGRADTQYF.

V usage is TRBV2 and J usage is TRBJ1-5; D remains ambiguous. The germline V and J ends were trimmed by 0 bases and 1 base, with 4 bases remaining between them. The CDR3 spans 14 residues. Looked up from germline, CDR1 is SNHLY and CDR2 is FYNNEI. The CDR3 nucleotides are TGTGCCAGCAGTGAAGCGTCGAGCAATCAGCCCCAGCATTTT. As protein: CASSEASSNQPQHF. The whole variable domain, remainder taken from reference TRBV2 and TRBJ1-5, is EPEVTQTPSHQVTQMGQEVILRCVPISNHLYFYWYRQILGQKVEFLVSFYNNEISEKSEIFDDQFSVERPDGSNFTLKIRSTKLEDSAMYFCASSEASSNQPQHFGDGTRLSIL.

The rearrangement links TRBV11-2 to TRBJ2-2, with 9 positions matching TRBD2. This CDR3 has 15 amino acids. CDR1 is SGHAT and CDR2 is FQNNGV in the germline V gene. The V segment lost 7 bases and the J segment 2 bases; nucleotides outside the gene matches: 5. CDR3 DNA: TGTGCCAGCACCGGACTAGCGAGAAACACCGGGGAGCTGTTTTTT. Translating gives CASTGLARNTGELFF.

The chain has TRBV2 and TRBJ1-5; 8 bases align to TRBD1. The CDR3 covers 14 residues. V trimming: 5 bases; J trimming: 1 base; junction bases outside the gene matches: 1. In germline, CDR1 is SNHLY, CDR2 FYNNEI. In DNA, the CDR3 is TGTGCCAGCAGTAGACAGGGGAGCAATCAGCCCCAGCATTTT. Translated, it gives CASSRQGSNQPQHF.

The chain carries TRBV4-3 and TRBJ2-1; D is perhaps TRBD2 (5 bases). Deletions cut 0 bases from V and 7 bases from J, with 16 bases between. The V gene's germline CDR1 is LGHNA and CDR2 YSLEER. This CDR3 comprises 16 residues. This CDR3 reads CASSQEVQRSQNEQFF. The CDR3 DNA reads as TGCGCCAGCAGCCAAGAGGTCCAGCGGAGCCAGAATGAGCAGTTCTTC.

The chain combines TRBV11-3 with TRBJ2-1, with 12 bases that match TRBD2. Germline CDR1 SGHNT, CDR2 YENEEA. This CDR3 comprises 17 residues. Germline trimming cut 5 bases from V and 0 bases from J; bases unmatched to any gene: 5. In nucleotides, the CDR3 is TGTGCCAGCAGCCTGGGGACTAGCGGGCGCTCCTACAATGAGCAGTTCTTC. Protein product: CASSLGTSGRSYNEQFF.

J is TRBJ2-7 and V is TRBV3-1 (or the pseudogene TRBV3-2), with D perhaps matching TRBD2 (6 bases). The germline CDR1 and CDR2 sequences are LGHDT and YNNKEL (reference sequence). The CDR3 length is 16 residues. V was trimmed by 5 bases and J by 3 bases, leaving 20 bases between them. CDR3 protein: CASSSKPGLRNYEQYF. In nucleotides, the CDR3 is TGTGCCAGCAGCTCCAAGCCGGGACTGAGGAACTACGAGCAGTACTTC.

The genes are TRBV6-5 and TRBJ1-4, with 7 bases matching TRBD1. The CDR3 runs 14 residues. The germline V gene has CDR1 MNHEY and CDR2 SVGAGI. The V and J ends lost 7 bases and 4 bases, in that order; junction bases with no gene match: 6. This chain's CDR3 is CASTLGQLNEKLFF. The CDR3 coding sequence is TGTGCCAGCACCCTGGGACAGCTTAATGAAAAACTGTTTTTT.

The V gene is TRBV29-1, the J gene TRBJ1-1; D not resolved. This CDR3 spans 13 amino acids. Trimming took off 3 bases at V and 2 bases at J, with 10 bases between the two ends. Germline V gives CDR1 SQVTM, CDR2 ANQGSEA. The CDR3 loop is CSVDGSVNTEAFF. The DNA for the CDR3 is TGCAGCGTTGATGGCTCAGTAAACACTGAAGCTTTCTTT. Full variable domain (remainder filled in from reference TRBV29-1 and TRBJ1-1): SAVISQKPSRDICQRGTSLTIQCQVDSQVTMMFWYRQQPGQSLTLIATANQGSEATYESGFVIDKFPISRPNLTFSTLTVSNMSPEDSSIYLCSVDGSVNTEAFFGQGTRLTVV.

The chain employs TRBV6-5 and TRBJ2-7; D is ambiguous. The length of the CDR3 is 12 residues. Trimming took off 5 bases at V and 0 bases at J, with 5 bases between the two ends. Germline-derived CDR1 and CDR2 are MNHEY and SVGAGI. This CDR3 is CASSPSSYEQYF. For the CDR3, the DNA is TGTGCCAGCAGTCCCAGCTCCTACGAGCAGTACTTC.